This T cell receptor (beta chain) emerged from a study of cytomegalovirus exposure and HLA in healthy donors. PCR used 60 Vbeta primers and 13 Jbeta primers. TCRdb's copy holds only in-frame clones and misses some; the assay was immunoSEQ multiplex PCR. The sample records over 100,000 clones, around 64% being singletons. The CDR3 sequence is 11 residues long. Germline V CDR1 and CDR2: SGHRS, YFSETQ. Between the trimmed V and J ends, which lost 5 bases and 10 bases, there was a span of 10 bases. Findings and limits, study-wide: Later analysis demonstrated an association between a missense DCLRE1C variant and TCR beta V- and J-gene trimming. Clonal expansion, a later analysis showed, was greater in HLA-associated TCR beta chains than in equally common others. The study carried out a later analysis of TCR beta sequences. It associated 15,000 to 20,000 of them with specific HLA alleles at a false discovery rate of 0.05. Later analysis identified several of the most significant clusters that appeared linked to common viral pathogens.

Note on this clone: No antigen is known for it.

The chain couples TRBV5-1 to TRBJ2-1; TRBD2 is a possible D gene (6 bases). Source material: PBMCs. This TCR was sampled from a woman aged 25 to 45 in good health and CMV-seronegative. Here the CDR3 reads CASRQEGEQFF. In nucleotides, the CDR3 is TGCGCCAGCAGGCAGGAGGGAGAGCAGTTCTTC.